Each of the 3 T cell receptor beta chains below was sequenced from the same sample in a study of blood T cell repertoires in COVID-19. Produced via immunoSEQ multiplex PCR; TCRdb's table is partial and in-frame only. The sample has approximately 230,000 clones; 86% are singletons. Sequenced material: PBMCs or T cells enriched from blood (not recorded which). Source of these receptors: a middle-aged man who had recovered from COVID-19.

The V call is TRBV28, the J call TRBJ1-3; D might be TRBD1 (5 bases). With 8 bases removed from V and 0 bases from J, the gap between germline ends came to 14 bases. The CDR3 sequence is 15 residues long. The germline V gene has CDR1 MDHEN and CDR2 SYDVKM. DNA of the CDR3: TGTGCCAGCGGTGCGGAGGGACTCTCTGGAAACACCATATATTTT. Its translation is CASGAEGLSGNTIYF.

The DNA for the CDR3 is TGTGCCAGCAGTGGCGGGGGGACAACTAATGAAAAACTGTTTTTT. Protein product: CASSGGGTTNEKLFF. This chain connects TRBV27 to TRBJ1-4; perhaps TRBD1 as D (5 bases). V was pared by 5 bases and J by 0 bases, with 10 bases between. Per the germline V gene, CDR1 is MNHEY and CDR2 is SMNVEV (reference sequence). CDR3 length equals 15 residues.

The chain uses TRBV7-2 and TRBJ2-3; 8 bases align to TRBD2. The CDR3 runs 17 residues. Germline V gene lookup returns CDR1 SGHTA and CDR2 FQGNSA. The V gene end was trimmed by 5 bases and the J gene end by 4 bases; junction bases not matched to a gene: 14. CDR3 bases: TGTGCCAGCAGCCCGAGGGCACTCTTGCGGGGGGCAGATACGCAGTATTTT. Residues: CASSPRALLRGADTQYF.